This record covers a single T cell receptor (beta chain). The target antigen is unknown. The germline gives CDR1 SEHNR, CDR2 FQNEAQ (reference sequence). The CDR3 loop spans 15 amino acids. Between the trimmed V and J ends, which lost 0 bases and 2 bases, there was a span of 10 bases. The data were taken from a study of PD-1 blockade in mismatch repair-deficient tumors. Study details: Enrolled about 2012-2017, patients had progressing, pretreated mismatch repair-deficient cancers of about a dozen types.

Using immunoSEQ multiplex PCR, the repertoire was profiled, and TCRdb retains in-frame clones only, with some absent. The sample comprises over 60,000 clones, 70% to 90% of which are singletons, and about 15% rests with the top ten. Whole-study findings and limits: Tumor-resident clones, often undetectable pretreatment in blood, expanded then contracted after pembrolizumab.

This chain links TRBV7-9 with TRBJ2-5; D unclear. The source was peripheral blood, collected 52 weeks after starting pembrolizumab. The source of this sequence is an adult with mismatch repair-deficient cancer. In DNA, the CDR3 is TGTGCCAGCAGCTTAGCGCTTAGAGTACAAGAGACCCAGTACTTC. This codes for CASSLALRVQETQYF.